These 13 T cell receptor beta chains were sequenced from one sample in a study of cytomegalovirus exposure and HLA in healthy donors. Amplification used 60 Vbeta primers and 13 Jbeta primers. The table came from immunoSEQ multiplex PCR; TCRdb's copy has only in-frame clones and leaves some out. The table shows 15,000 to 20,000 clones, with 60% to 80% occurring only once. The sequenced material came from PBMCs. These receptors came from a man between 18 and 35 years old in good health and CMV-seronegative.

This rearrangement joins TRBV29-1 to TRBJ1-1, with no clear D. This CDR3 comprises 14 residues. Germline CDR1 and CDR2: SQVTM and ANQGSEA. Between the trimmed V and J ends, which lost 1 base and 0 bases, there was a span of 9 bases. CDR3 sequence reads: CSVEVGRMNTEAFF. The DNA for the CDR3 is TGCAGCGTTGAAGTGGGCCGGATGAACACTGAAGCTTTCTTT.

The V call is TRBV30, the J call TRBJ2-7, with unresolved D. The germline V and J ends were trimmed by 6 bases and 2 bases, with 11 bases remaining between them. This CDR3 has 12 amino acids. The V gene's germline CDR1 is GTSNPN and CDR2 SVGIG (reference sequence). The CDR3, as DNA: TGTGCCTGTACGACACTGACCTACGAGCAGTACTTC. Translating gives CACTTLTYEQYF.

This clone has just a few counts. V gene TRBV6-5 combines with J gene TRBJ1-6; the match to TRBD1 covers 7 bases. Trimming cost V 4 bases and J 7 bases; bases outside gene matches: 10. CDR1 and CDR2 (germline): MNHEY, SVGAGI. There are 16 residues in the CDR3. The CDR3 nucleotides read TGTGCCAGCAGTTCAACACAGGGGACCCAAAATTCACCCCTCCACTTT. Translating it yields CASSSTQGTQNSPLHF.

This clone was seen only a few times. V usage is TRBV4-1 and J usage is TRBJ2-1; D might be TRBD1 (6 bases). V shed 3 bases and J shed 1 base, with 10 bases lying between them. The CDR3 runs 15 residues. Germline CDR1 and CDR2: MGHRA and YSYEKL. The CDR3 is CASSQQQGSYNEQFF. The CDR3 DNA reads TGCGCCAGCAGCCAGCAACAGGGATCCTACAATGAGCAGTTCTTC.

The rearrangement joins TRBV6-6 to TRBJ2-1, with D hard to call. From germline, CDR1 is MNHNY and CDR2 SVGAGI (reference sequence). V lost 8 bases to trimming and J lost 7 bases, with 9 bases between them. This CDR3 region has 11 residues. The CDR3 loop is CASGAGNEQFF. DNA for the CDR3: TGTGCCAGCGGAGCTGGGAATGAGCAGTTCTTC.

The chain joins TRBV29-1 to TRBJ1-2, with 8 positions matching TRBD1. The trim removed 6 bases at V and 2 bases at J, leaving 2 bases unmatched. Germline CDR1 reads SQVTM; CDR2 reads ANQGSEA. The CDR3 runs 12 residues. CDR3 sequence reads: CSVDRANYGYTF. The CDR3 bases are TGCAGCGTGGACAGGGCCAACTATGGCTACACCTTC.

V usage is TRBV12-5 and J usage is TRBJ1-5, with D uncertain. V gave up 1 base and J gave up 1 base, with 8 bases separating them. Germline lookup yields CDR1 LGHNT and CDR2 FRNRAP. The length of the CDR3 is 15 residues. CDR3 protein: CASGLATGSNQPQHF. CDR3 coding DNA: TGTGCTAGTGGTTTGGCTACGGGGAGCAATCAGCCCCAGCATTTT.

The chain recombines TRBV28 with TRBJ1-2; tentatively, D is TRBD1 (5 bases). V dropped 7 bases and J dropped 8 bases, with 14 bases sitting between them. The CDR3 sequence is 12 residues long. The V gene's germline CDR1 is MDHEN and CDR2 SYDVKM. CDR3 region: CASTGPRGGYTF. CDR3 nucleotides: TGTGCCAGCACCGGGCCTCGGGGGGGCTACACCTTC.

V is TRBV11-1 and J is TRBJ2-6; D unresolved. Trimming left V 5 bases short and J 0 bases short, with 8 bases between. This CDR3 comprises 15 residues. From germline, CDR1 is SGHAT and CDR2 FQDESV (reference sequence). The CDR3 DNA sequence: TGTGCCAGCAGCCCCTTCGGCTCTGGGGCCAACGTCCTGACTTTC. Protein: CASSPFGSGANVLTF.

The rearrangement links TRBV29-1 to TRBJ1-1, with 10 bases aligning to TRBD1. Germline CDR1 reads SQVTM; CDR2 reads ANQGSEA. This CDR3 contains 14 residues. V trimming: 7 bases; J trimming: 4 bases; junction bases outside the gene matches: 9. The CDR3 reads CSGARDRGATEAFF. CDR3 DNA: TGCAGCGGTGCCCGGGACAGGGGAGCCACTGAAGCTTTCTTT.

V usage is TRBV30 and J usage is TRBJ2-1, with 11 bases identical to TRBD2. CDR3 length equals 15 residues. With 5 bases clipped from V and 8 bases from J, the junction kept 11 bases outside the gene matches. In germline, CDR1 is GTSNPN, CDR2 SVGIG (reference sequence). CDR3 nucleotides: TGTGCCTGGTGCGAGACTAGCGGGGTCCTCGATGAGCAGTTCTTC. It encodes CAWCETSGVLDEQFF.

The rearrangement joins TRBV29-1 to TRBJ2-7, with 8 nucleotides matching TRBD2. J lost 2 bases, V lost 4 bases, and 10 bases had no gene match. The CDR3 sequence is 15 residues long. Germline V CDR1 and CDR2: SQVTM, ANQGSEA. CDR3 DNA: TGCAGCGTTGGCGGGGCTGCGGGGGGTACCTACGAGCAGTACTTC. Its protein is CSVGGAAGGTYEQYF.

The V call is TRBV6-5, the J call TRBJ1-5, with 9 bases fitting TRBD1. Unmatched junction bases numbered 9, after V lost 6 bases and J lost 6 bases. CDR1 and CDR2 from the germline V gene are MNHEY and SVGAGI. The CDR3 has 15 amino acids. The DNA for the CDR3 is TGTGCCAGCAGAAAGGACAGGGGCTTGGCTCAGCCCCAGCATTTT. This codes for CASRKDRGLAQPQHF.